This T cell receptor beta chain was sequenced in a study of post-analysis software for immune sequencing data. At the level of the study: Relapsing-remitting, secondary progressive and progressive-relapsing forms of multiple sclerosis all featured among disease courses. General observations from the study: Normalized Chao1 diversity was significantly reduced in patients versus controls.

Unique molecular identifiers were built into the TCR beta cDNA libraries. TCRdb redid the calling of the PCR reads with MiXCR, one entry per CDR3 protein. The data hold hundreds of thousands of distinct CDR3 sequences, with roughly 30% observed a single time. For this clonotype: What it binds is unknown. One end of the junction does not line up with germline, which may come from a read error.

This clonotype was obtained from a girl between 10 and 17 years old with multiple sclerosis. Material: blood.

This CDR3 reads CSAPPAGSDTRYF. The CDR3 nucleotides read TGCAGTGCCCCCCCGGCGGGGTCGGATACGCGGTATTTT. J is TRBJ2-3 and V is TRBV20-1, with a possible D match to TRBD2 (6 bases). The CDR3 covers 13 residues. CDR1 and CDR2 (germline): DFQATT, SNEGSKA (reference sequence).